Below, one T cell receptor beta chain is given with its context. Its matching antigen is unknown. This sample is drawn from a study of graft-versus-host responses after intestinal transplantation. Whole-study results and caveats: GvH clone levels peaked in circulation, and this peak was associated with early post-transplant HvG declines.

Only in-frame clones appear in the TCRdb table, and some are missing; sequencing was by immunoSEQ multiplex PCR. The sample has around 120,000 clones, 85% to 95% seen once; the top ten hold more than 2.5%. Trimming took 5 bases from V and 3 from J; bases not matched to a gene: 5. The CDR3 runs 15 residues. CDR1 and CDR2 (germline): LNHNV, YYDKDF (reference sequence). The starting material was unstimulated CD8+ T cells sorted from spleen or lymph node cells, obtained before intestinal transplant. The TCR originated in a human donor who received an intestinal transplant. The chain has TRBV15 and TRBJ2-7; TRBD2 matches at 12 bases. The DNA for the CDR3 is TGTGCCACCAGCTCGTGGACTAGCGGGGACTACGAGCAGTACTTC. Amino acids: CATSSWTSGDYEQYF.